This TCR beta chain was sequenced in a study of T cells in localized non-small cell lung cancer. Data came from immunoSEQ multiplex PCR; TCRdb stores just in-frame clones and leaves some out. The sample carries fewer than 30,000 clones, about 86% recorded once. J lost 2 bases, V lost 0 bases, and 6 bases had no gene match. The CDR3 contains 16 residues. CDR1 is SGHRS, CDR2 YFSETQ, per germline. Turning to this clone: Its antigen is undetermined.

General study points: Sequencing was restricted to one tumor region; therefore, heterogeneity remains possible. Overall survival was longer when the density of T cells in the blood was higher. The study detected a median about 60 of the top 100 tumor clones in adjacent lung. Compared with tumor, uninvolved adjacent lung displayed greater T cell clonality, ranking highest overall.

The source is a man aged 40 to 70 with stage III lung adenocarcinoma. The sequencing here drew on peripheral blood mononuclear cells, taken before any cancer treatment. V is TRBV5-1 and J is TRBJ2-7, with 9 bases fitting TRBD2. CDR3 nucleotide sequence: TGCGCCAGCAGCTTGGAAAGAGCGGGAGGCACCTACGAGCAGTACTTC. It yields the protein CASSLERAGGTYEQYF.